This entry features one TCR beta chain sequence. Authors' methods: From reference gene primer amplification, estimates of nucleated cell counts were derived. Using immunoSEQ multiplex PCR, the repertoire was profiled, and TCRdb retains in-frame clones only, with some absent. Clone size and V and J calls were adopted from that table, with D and trimming inferred from the DNA. The data contain under 200,000 clones, about nine tenths of them singletons. The entry originates in a study of blood T cell repertoires in COVID-19. Study context: Donors in the United States, Italy and Spain gave samples during acute or convalescent COVID-19. T cells, B-cell-depleted T cells, or PBMCs provided the cDNA or gDNA that served as material.

The CDR3 totals 15 residues. Germline V gene sequence: CDR1 MDHEN, CDR2 SYDVKM. With 8 bases removed from V and 0 bases from J, the gap between germline ends came to 14 bases. Sequencing input: peripheral blood. The chain recombines TRBV28 with TRBJ1-5; D ambiguous. This TCR was recovered from a man younger than 35 with acute or convalescent COVID-19. CDR3 protein: CASGGNVHSNQPQHF. CDR3 nucleotides: TGTGCCAGCGGAGGGAATGTCCATAGCAATCAGCCCCAGCATTTT.